These T cell receptor beta chains were read from a single sample in a study of blood T cell repertoires in COVID-19. Here immunoSEQ multiplex PCR was the method, and the copy in TCRdb shows in-frame clones only, minus some. The table includes some 350,000 clones, roughly 90% detected once. The material sequenced was peripheral blood. Receptor source: a woman aged 25 to 39 with COVID-19, enrolled during active disease. Both conserved end residues are part of each CDR3. The D gene is left open where the match is weak. Rows give clone size only sometimes, using once, few, many, or a class for an expanded clone.

d_call: TRBD1; j_call: TRBJ1-3; clone_size: -; v_call: TRBV5-4; cdr3_aa: CASSLVGQGLSGNTIYF; cdr3_nt: TGTGCCAGCAGCTTGGTAGGACAGGGGCTCTCTGGAAACACCATATATTTT
d_call: -; j_call: TRBJ1-3; clone_size: few; v_call: TRBV7-2; cdr3_aa: CASSLPSRFSGNTIYF; cdr3_nt: TGTGCCAGCAGCTTGCCCTCCAGATTCTCTGGAAACACCATATATTTT
d_call: -; j_call: TRBJ1-2; clone_size: -; v_call: TRBV18; cdr3_aa: CASSPKQGTYGYTF; cdr3_nt: TGTGCCAGCTCACCAAAACAGGGTACCTACGGCTACACCTTC
d_call: -; j_call: TRBJ2-3; clone_size: -; v_call: TRBV5-1; cdr3_aa: CASTPGDRGLTDTQYF; cdr3_nt: TGCGCCAGTACACCCGGAGATCGGGGGTTGACAGATACGCAGTATTTT
d_call: TRBD1; j_call: TRBJ2-1; clone_size: -; v_call: TRBV24-1; cdr3_aa: CATSDFGTGLDNEQFF; cdr3_nt: TGTGCCACCAGTGATTTCGGGACAGGGCTCGACAATGAGCAGTTCTTC
d_call: TRBD1; j_call: TRBJ2-1; clone_size: once; v_call: TRBV19; cdr3_aa: CASRIGQGSFDEQFF; cdr3_nt: TGTGCCAGTAGGATAGGACAGGGGTCGTTCGATGAGCAGTTCTTC
d_call: -; j_call: TRBJ1-5; clone_size: -; v_call: TRBV6-6; cdr3_aa: CASRGGPSNQPQHF; cdr3_nt: TGTGCCAGCAGGGGGGGTCCGAGCAATCAGCCCCAGCATTTT
d_call: -; j_call: TRBJ2-1; clone_size: -; v_call: TRBV11-3; cdr3_aa: CASSLFSSDEQFF; cdr3_nt: TGTGCCAGCAGCTTATTTTCCTCGGATGAGCAGTTCTTC
d_call: -; j_call: TRBJ1-3; clone_size: -; v_call: TRBV6-5; cdr3_aa: CASSYQQGGTGNTIYF; cdr3_nt: TGTGCCAGCAGTTACCAACAAGGAGGGACCGGAAACACCATATATTTT
d_call: TRBD1; j_call: TRBJ1-4; clone_size: few; v_call: TRBV7-9; cdr3_aa: CASSPRGSNEKLFF; cdr3_nt: TGTGCCAGCAGCCCCAGGGGGTCTAATGAAAAACTGTTTTTT
d_call: TRBD1; j_call: TRBJ1-2; clone_size: -; v_call: TRBV24-1; cdr3_aa: CATSDLEGADYGYTF; cdr3_nt: TGTGCCACCAGTGATTTGGAGGGGGCGGACTATGGCTACACCTTC
d_call: -; j_call: TRBJ1-5; clone_size: -; v_call: TRBV19; cdr3_aa: CASSVGRVGQPQHF; cdr3_nt: TGTGCCAGTAGTGTGGGCAGGGTGGGTCAGCCCCAGCATTTT
d_call: -; j_call: TRBJ2-1; clone_size: -; v_call: TRBV6-1; cdr3_aa: CASSEMERSGYNEQFF; cdr3_nt: TGTGCCAGCAGTGAAATGGAGAGGTCCGGTTACAATGAGCAGTTCTTC
d_call: TRBD1; j_call: TRBJ1-4; clone_size: -; v_call: TRBV18; cdr3_aa: CASSPQGTGGEKLFF; cdr3_nt: TGTGCCAGCTCACCACAGGGGACAGGGGGCGAAAAACTGTTTTTT
d_call: TRBD1; j_call: TRBJ2-7; clone_size: -; v_call: TRBV7-2; cdr3_aa: CASSLAVGTGVDEQYF; cdr3_nt: TGTGCCAGCAGCTTAGCGGTCGGGACAGGGGTCGACGAGCAGTACTTC
d_call: TRBD2; j_call: TRBJ2-5; clone_size: once; v_call: TRBV7-8; cdr3_aa: CASSPWWLAGGQETQYF; cdr3_nt: TGTGCCAGCAGCCCATGGTGGCTAGCGGGAGGTCAAGAGACCCAGTACTTC